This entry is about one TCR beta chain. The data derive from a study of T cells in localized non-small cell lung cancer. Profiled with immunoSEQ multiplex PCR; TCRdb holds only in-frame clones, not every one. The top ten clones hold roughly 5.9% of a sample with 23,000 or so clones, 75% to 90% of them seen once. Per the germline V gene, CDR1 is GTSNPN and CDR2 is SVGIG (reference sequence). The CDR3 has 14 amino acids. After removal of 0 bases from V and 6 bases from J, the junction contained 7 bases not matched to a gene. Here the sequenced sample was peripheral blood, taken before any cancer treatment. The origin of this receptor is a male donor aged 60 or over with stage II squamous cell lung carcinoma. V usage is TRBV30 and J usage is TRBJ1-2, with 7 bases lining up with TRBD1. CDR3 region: CAWSVLWQGDGYTF. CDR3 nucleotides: TGTGCCTGGAGTGTACTCTGGCAGGGGGATGGCTACACCTTC.